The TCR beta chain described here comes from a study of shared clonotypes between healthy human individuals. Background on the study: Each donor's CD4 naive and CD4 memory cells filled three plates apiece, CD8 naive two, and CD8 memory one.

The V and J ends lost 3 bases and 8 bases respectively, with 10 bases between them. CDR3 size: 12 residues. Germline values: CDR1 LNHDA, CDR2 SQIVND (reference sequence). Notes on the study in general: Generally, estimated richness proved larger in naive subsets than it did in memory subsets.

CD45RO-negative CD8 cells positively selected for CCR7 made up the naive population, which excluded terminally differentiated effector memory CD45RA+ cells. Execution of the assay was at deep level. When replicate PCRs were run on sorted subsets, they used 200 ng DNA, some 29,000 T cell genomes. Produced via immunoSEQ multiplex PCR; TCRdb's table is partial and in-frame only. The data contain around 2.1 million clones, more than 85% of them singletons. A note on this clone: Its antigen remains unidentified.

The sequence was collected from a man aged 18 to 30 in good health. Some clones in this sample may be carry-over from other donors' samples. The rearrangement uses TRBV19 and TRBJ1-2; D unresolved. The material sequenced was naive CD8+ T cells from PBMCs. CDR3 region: CASSMGLGGYTF. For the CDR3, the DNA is TGTGCCAGTAGTATGGGTCTGGGAGGCTACACCTTC.